Sequencing of this T cell receptor (beta chain) was carried out in a study of post-analysis software for immune sequencing data. CDR3 size: 15 residues. V was shortened by 0 bases and J by 8 bases, with 15 bases between the two germline ends. CDR1 is SGHRS and CDR2 is YFSETQ in the germline V gene. About this clonotype: Its antigen remains unknown.

Sequencing libraries made from TCR beta cDNA carried unique molecular identifiers. T cells numbering about 0.95 to 11 million gave rise to around 460,000 cDNA molecules. One entry per CDR3 protein, called by TCRdb with MiXCR from the PCR reads. Here the sample spans approximately 630,000 distinct CDR3 sequences, 59% being singletons. Study results and caveats: Normalized Chao1 diversity was significantly reduced in patients versus controls. Same-batch preparations were strongly co-clustered by F measure. Included in a set of five TRBV segments more frequent in patients than controls were TRBV5-6, TRBV5-1 and TRBV20-1.

V and J are TRBV5-1 and TRBJ2-1; D is perhaps TRBD1 or TRBD2 (5 bases each). The specimen was blood. The TCR originated in a girl aged 2-10 years with multiple sclerosis. Here the CDR3 reads CASSLVEEVGHEQFF. The CDR3 nucleotides are TGCGCCAGCAGCTTGGTGGAAGAAGTGGGACATGAGCAGTTCTTC.